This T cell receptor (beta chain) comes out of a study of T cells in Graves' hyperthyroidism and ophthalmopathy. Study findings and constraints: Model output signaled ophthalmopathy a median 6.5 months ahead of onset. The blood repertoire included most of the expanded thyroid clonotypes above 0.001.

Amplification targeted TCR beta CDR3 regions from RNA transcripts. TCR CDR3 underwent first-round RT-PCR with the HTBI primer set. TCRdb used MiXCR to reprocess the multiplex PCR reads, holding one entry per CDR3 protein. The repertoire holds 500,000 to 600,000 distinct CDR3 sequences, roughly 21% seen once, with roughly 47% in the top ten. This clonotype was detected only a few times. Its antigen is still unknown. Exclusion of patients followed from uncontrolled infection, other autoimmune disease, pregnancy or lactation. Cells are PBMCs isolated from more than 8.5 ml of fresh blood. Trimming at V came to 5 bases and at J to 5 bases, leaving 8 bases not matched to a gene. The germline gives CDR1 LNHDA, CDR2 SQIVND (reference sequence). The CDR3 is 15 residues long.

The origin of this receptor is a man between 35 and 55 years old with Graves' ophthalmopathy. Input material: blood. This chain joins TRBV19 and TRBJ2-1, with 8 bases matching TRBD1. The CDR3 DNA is TGTGCCAGTAGTTTTGGACAGGGAGGTGACAATGAGCAGTTCTTC. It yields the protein CASSFGQGGDNEQFF.